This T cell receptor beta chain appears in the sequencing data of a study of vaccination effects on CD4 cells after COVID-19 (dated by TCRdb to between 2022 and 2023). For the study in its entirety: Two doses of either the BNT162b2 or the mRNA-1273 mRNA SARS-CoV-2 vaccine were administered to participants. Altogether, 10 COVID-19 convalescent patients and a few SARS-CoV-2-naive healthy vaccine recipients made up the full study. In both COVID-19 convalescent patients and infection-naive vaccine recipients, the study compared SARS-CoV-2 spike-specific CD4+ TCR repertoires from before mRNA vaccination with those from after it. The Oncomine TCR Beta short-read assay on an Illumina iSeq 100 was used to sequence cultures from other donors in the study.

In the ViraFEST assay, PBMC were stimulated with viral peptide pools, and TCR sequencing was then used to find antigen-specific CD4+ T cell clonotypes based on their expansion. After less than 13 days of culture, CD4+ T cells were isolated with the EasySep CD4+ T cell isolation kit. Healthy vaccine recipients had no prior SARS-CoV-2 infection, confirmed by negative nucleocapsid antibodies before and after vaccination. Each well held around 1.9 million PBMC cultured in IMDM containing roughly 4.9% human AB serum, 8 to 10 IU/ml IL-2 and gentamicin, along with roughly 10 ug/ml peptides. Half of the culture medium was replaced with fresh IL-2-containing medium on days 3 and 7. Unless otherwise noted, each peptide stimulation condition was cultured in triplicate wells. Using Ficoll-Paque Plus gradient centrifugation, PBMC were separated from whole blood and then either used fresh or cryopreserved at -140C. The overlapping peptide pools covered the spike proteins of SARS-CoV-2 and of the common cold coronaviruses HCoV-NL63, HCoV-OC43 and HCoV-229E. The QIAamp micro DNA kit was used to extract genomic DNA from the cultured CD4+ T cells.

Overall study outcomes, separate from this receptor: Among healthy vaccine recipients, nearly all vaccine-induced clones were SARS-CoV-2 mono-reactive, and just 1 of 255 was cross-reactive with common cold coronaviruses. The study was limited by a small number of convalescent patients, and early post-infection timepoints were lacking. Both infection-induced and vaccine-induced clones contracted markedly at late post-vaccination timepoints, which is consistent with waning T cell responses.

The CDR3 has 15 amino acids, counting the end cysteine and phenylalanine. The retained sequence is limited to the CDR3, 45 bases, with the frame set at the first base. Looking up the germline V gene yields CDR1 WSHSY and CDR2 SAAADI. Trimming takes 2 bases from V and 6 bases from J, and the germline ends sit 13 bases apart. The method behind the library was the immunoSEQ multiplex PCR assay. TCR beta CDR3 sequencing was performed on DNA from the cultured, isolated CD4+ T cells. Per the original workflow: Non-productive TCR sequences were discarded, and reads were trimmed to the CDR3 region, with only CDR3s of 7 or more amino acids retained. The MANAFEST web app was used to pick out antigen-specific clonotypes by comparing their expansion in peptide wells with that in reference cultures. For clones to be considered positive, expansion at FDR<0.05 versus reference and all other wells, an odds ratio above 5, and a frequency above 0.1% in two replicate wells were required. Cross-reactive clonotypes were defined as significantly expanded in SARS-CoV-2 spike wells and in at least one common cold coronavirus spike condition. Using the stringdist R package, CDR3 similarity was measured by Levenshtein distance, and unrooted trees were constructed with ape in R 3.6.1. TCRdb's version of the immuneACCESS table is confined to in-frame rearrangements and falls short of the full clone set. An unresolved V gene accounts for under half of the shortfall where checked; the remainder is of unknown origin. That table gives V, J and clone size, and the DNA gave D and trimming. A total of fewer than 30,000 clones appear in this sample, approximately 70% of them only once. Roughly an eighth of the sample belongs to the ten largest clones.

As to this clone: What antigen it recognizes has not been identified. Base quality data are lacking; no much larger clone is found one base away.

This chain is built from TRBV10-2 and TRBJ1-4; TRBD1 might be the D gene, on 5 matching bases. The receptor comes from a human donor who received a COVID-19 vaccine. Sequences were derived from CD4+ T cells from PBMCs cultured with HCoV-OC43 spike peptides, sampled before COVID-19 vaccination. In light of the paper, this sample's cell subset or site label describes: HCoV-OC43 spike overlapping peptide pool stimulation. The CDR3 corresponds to CASSEEGRGDEKLFF. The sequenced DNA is TGCGCCAGCAGTGAGGAGGGACGTGGGGATGAAAAACTGTTTTTT.